A selection of T cell receptor beta chains follows, all from one sample in a study of beta chain features in type 1 diabetes. Clones were sequenced by immunoSEQ multiplex PCR, and TCRdb holds only the in-frame ones, with some missing. Of under 300,000 clones listed, 20% are singletons. The sample comprised naive CD4+ T cells from blood. The receptors come from a woman between 35 and 50 years old with type 1 diabetes. Each CDR3 is given with its conserved first and last residue. The order of the fields is D gene, J gene, clone size, V gene, CDR3 protein, CDR3 DNA. A D gene is named only where the DNA matches it firmly. Size is stated for part of the rows, as once, few or many counts, or as a class when the clone is expanded.

d_call: .
j_call: TRBJ1-1
clone_size: few
v_call: TRBV7-8
cdr3_aa: CASSSSGAGNTEAFF
cdr3_nt: TGTGCCAGCAGCTCAAGTGGGGCAGGGAACACTGAAGCTTTCTTT

d_call: TRBD2
j_call: TRBJ2-7
clone_size: few
v_call: TRBV28
cdr3_aa: CASPSPLAGGPKEQYF
cdr3_nt: TGTGCCAGCCCCTCTCCTCTAGCGGGAGGGCCGAAGGAGCAGTACTTC

d_call: TRBD1
j_call: TRBJ2-2
clone_size: .
v_call: TRBV28
cdr3_aa: CASRRQGLGTGELFF
cdr3_nt: TGTGCCAGCAGGAGACAGGGTTTAGGCACCGGGGAGCTGTTTTTT

d_call: TRBD2
j_call: TRBJ2-3
clone_size: few
v_call: TRBV29-1
cdr3_aa: CSVRGGFTDTQYF
cdr3_nt: TGCAGCGTCCGGGGGGGGTTCACAGATACGCAGTATTTT

d_call: .
j_call: TRBJ2-7
clone_size: .
v_call: TRBV20-1
cdr3_aa: CSARDDRQYF
cdr3_nt: TGCAGTGCTAGAGACGACAGACAGTACTTC

d_call: .
j_call: TRBJ1-1
clone_size: .
v_call: TRBV19
cdr3_aa: CASLGRNTEAFF
cdr3_nt: TGTGCCAGTTTGGGCCGAAACACTGAAGCTTTCTTT

d_call: TRBD2
j_call: TRBJ2-1
clone_size: .
v_call: TRBV18
cdr3_aa: CASSPPGLDPHEQFF
cdr3_nt: TGTGCCAGCTCACCCCCGGGACTAGATCCCCATGAGCAGTTCTTC

d_call: TRBD1
j_call: TRBJ1-4
clone_size: .
v_call: TRBV7-2
cdr3_aa: CASSRDREKLFF
cdr3_nt: TGTGCCAGCAGCCGGGACAGGGAAAAACTGTTTTTT

d_call: .
j_call: TRBJ2-3
clone_size: few
v_call: TRBV7-6
cdr3_aa: CASSLAPDTQYF
cdr3_nt: TGTGCCAGCAGCTTGGCTCCAGATACGCAGTATTTT

d_call: TRBD1
j_call: TRBJ1-5
clone_size: .
v_call: TRBV19
cdr3_aa: CASSIGTGVVGNQPQHF
cdr3_nt: TGTGCCAGTAGTATAGGGACAGGGGTCGTGGGCAATCAGCCCCAGCATTTT

d_call: .
j_call: TRBJ2-5
clone_size: few
v_call: TRBV5-1
cdr3_aa: CASSDGQEGETQYF
cdr3_nt: TGCGCCAGCAGCGACGGACAGGAGGGAGAGACCCAGTACTTC

d_call: .
j_call: TRBJ2-6
clone_size: .
v_call: TRBV5-4
cdr3_aa: CASSGGPGGNSGANVLTF
cdr3_nt: TGTGCCAGCAGCGGGGGGCCAGGGGGAAATTCTGGGGCCAACGTCCTGACTTTC

d_call: .
j_call: TRBJ2-3
clone_size: few
v_call: TRBV9
cdr3_aa: CASTATGQPTDTQYF
cdr3_nt: TGTGCCAGCACCGCTACGGGACAACCCACAGATACGCAGTATTTT

d_call: TRBD2
j_call: TRBJ2-1
clone_size: .
v_call: TRBV19
cdr3_aa: CASSPLAGGYNEQFF
cdr3_nt: TGTGCCAGTAGTCCCCTAGCGGGGGGCTACAATGAGCAGTTCTTC

d_call: .
j_call: TRBJ2-3
clone_size: few
v_call: TRBV5-1
cdr3_aa: CASSLIQGGTDTQYF
cdr3_nt: TGCGCCAGCAGCTTGATACAGGGAGGCACAGATACGCAGTATTTT

d_call: .
j_call: TRBJ2-1
clone_size: few
v_call: TRBV29-1
cdr3_aa: CSSYSQVSYNEQFF
cdr3_nt: TGCAGCTCCTACTCACAGGTCTCCTACAATGAGCAGTTCTTC

d_call: TRBD2
j_call: TRBJ2-1
clone_size: .
v_call: TRBV4-3
cdr3_aa: CASSQALSLIAGVYEQFF
cdr3_nt: TGCGCCAGCAGCCAAGCTCTCTCTTTGATAGCGGGAGTCTATGAGCAGTTCTTC

d_call: .
j_call: TRBJ2-1
clone_size: .
v_call: TRBV5-1
cdr3_aa: CASSLATGEVYNEQFF
cdr3_nt: TGCGCCAGCAGCTTGGCCACAGGGGAGGTATACAATGAGCAGTTCTTC

d_call: .
j_call: TRBJ1-1
clone_size: .
v_call: TRBV5-1
cdr3_aa: CASSSLTGGTEAFF
cdr3_nt: TGCGCCAGCAGCTCGCTGACGGGAGGGACTGAAGCTTTCTTT